Listed below are T cell receptor beta chains from one sample, sequenced in a study of cytomegalovirus exposure and HLA in healthy donors. Method: immunoSEQ multiplex PCR; TCRdb's copy keeps in-frame clones and lacks some. Among over 200,000 clones, roughly 91% were seen once, and the ten largest hold roughly 0.99%. The sequenced sample consisted of PBMCs. Receptor source: a young woman in good health and CMV-seronegative. CDR3s include the opening cysteine and the closing phenylalanine or tryptophan. A D gene is named only where the DNA matches it firmly. A clone size is listed for some rows: how often the clone was seen (once, few, many), or a class if it is expanded.

clone size | J gene | CDR3 length | V gene | D gene | CDR3 DNA | CDR3 protein
NA | TRBJ1-2 | 17 | TRBV5-1 | NA | TGCGCCAGCAGCTTGGCCCCCGCGGGTAAGGCCAACTATGTCTACACCTTC | CASSLAPAGKANYVYTF
once | TRBJ2-7 | 14 | TRBV5-4 | NA | TGTGCCAGCAGCTTGACACAGGGAAAGTACGAGCAGTACTTC | CASSLTQGKYEQYF
NA | TRBJ2-3 | 16 | TRBV10-2 | NA | TGCGCCAGCGCCCAGGACAGTTCTACGAGCACAGATACGCAGTATTTT | CASAQDSSTSTDTQYF
few | TRBJ2-4 | 15 | TRBV27 | TRBD2 | TGTGCCAGCAGTTTAGGCGGGGGGCCTAAAAACATTCAGTACTTC | CASSLGGGPKNIQYF
NA | TRBJ1-2 | 13 | TRBV19 | NA | TGTGCCAGTAACCAAGACAGATACTATGGCTACACCTTC | CASNQDRYYGYTF
NA | TRBJ2-1 | 16 | TRBV5-1 | NA | TGCGCCAGCAGCCCGGATGAGGGATTCTTTTACAATGAGCAGTTCTTC | CASSPDEGFFYNEQFF
NA | TRBJ2-7 | 16 | TRBV7-6 | TRBD2 | TGTGCCAGCAGCTTAGCCGGCGGCCCCGGGGGGGGCGAGCAGTACTTC | CASSLAGGPGGGEQYF
NA | TRBJ2-5 | 14 | TRBV5-5 | NA | TGTGCCAGCAGCTTGGCGGCAGCCGGAGGGACCCAGTACTTC | CASSLAAAGGTQYF
NA | TRBJ2-7 | 13 | TRBV15 | TRBD1 | TGTGCCACCAGCATCGACAGGGCCTACGAGCAGTACTTC | CATSIDRAYEQYF
NA | TRBJ2-6 | 17 | TRBV5-4 | NA | TGTGCCAGCAGCCGGCGGGACAGCCCACGGGGGGCCAACGTCCTGACTTTC | CASSRRDSPRGANVLTF
NA | TRBJ2-1 | 14 | TRBV18 | NA | TGTGCCAGCTCAGTTTGGACAGATCCTAATGAGCAGTTCTTC | CASSVWTDPNEQFF
NA | TRBJ2-6 | 15 | TRBV6-1 | NA | TGTGCCAGCAGTGAATTTGCGGCAGGGGACAACGTCCTGACTTTC | CASSEFAAGDNVLTF
NA | TRBJ2-1 | 18 | TRBV28 | TRBD2 | TGTGCCAGCAACCCGGGGACTAGCGGGGGAAAAATTTACAATGAGCAGTTCTTC | CASNPGTSGGKIYNEQFF
NA | TRBJ2-3 | 14 | TRBV10-1 | NA | TGCGCCAGCAGTGGGGGCAGGGAAGAAGATACGCAGTATTTT | CASSGGREEDTQYF
NA | TRBJ1-6 | 15 | TRBV10-2 | TRBD1 | TGCGCCAGCAGTGATAGGGGACAGGTGGTGTCACCCCTCCACTTT | CASSDRGQVVSPLHF
NA | TRBJ2-2 | 17 | TRBV15 | TRBD1 | TGTGCCACCAGCAGTGATACCGGGACAGGGCGAGGCGGGGAGCTGTTTTTT | CATSSDTGTGRGGELFF
NA | TRBJ2-7 | 16 | TRBV11-2 | NA | TGTGCCAGCAGCTTAGACAGGCCTTATCACACCTACGAGCAGTACTTC | CASSLDRPYHTYEQYF
NA | TRBJ2-1 | 16 | TRBV9 | NA | TGTGCCAGCAGCGTAGGTAGTCCAACCGCCTACAATGAGCAGTTCTTC | CASSVGSPTAYNEQFF
NA | TRBJ1-2 | 16 | TRBV11-2 | NA | TGTGCCAGCAGCTTAGCCTCCCAGGGCCGAAAGTATGGCTACACCTTC | CASSLASQGRKYGYTF
NA | TRBJ2-2 | 17 | TRBV4-2 | TRBD2 | TGTGCCAGCAGCCAAGACGCTAGCGGGGTGAACACCGGGGAGCTGTTTTTT | CASSQDASGVNTGELFF
NA | TRBJ1-4 | 14 | TRBV9 | NA | TGTGCCAGCAGCCCCCCGGGGGTGGGTGAAAAACTGTTTTTT | CASSPPGVGEKLFF
NA | TRBJ2-7 | 15 | TRBV2 | TRBD1 | TGTGCCAGCAGTAACCCGGACAGGCGAAGCTACGAGCAGTACTTC | CASSNPDRRSYEQYF
NA | TRBJ2-7 | 13 | TRBV7-6 | NA | TGTGCCAGCAGCCCACTTGAGATCCGGGAGCAGTACTTC | CASSPLEIREQYF
NA | TRBJ2-5 | 15 | TRBV7-6 | NA | TGTGCCAGCAGCTCCTTTAGTAGTCCGCGAGAGACCCAGTACTTC | CASSSFSSPRETQYF
NA | TRBJ2-4 | 13 | TRBV7-2 | NA | TGTGCCAGCAGCTCAGGACAGACGGGCATTCAGTACTTC | CASSSGQTGIQYF
few | TRBJ1-4 | 13 | TRBV7-9 | NA | TGTTCCAGCAGCCGAACCTCAGATGAAAAACTGTTTTTT | CSSSRTSDEKLFF
NA | TRBJ2-3 | 15 | TRBV11-1 | TRBD1 | TGTGCCAGCAGCTCCTATGACAGGGGAACAGATACGCAGTATTTT | CASSSYDRGTDTQYF
NA | TRBJ2-1 | 15 | TRBV7-9 | TRBD2 | TGTGCCAGCAGCTCCAGGACTAGCGGAGACAATGAGCAGTTCTTC | CASSSRTSGDNEQFF
NA | TRBJ1-3 | 14 | TRBV15 | NA | TGTGCCACCAGGCCAGGGTCATCTGGAAACACCATATATTTT | CATRPGSSGNTIYF
NA | TRBJ1-4 | 15 | TRBV6-5 | TRBD1 | TGTGCCACCTCATTAAGAGGACAGGTCGATGAAAAACTGTTTTTT | CATSLRGQVDEKLFF
once | TRBJ2-1 | 17 | TRBV27 | TRBD2 | TGTGCCAGCAGTCCAACGTATAGCGGGAATCGTTACGATGAGCAGTTCTTC | CASSPTYSGNRYDEQFF
once | TRBJ2-2 | 15 | TRBV7-2 | TRBD2 | TGTGCCAGCAGCTTAGGCGGGGGGAGCACCGGGGAGCTGTTCTTT | CASSLGGGSTGELFF
NA | TRBJ2-1 | 14 | TRBV19 | TRBD2 | TGTGCCAGTAGAAGACTAGCGGGAGTGAATGAGCAGTTCTTC | CASRRLAGVNEQFF
NA | TRBJ1-4 | 16 | TRBV7-2 | TRBD1 | TGTGCCAGCAGCTTGGGGGGGACAGGGGAATTGGGGAAACTGTTTTTT | CASSLGGTGELGKLFF
NA | TRBJ2-7 | 14 | TRBV6-6 | TRBD2 | TGTGCCAGCAGTGGAAGTAGCGGGAGAAGAGAGCAGTACTTC | CASSGSSGRREQYF